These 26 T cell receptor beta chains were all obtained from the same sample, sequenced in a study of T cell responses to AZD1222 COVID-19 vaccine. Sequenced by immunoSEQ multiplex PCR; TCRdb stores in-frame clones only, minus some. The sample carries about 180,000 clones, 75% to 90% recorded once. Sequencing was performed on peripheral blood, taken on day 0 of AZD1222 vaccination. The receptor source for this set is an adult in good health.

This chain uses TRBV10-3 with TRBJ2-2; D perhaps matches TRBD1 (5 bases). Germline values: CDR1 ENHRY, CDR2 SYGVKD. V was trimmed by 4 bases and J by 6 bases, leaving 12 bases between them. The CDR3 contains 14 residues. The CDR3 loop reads CAISVDPGSGELFF. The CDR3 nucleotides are TGTGCCATCAGTGTGGACCCAGGGTCCGGGGAGCTGTTTTTT.

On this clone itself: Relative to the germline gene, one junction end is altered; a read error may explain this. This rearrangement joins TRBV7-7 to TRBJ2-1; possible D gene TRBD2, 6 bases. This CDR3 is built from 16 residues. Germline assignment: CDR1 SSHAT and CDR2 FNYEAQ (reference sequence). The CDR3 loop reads CASSLSAGSSYNEQFF. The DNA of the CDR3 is TGTGCTAGCAGCTTATCCGCGGGGAGCTCCTACAATGAGCAGTTCTTC.

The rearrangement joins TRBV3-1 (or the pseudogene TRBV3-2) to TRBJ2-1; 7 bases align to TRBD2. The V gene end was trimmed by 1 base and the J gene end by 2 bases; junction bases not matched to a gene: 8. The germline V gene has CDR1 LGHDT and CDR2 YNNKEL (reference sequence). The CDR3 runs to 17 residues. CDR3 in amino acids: CASSQVTSGAPYNEQFF. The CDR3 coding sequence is TGTGCCAGCAGCCAAGTAACCAGCGGGGCCCCCTACAATGAGCAGTTCTTC.

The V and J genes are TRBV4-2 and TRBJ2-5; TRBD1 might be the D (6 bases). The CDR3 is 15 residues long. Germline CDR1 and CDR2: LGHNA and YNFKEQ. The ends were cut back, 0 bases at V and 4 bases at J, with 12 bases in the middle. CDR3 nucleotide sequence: TGTGCCAGCAGCCAAGATGGGACACAGGGAGAGACCCAGTACTTC. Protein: CASSQDGTQGETQYF.

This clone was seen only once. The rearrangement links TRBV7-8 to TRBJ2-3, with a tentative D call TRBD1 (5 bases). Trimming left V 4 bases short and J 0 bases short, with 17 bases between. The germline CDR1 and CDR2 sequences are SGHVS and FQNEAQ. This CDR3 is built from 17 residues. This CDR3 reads CASSSHPDITSTDTQYF. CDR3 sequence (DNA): TGTGCCAGCAGCTCCCACCCGGACATCACTAGCACAGATACGCAGTATTTT.

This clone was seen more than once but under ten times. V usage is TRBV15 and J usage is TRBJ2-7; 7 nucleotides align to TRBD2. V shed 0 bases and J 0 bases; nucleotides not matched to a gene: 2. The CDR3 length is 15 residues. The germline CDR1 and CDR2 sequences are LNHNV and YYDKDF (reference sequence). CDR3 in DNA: TGTGCCACCAGCAGAGATCCGGGGGGCTCCTACGAGCAGTACTTC. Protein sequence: CATSRDPGGSYEQYF.

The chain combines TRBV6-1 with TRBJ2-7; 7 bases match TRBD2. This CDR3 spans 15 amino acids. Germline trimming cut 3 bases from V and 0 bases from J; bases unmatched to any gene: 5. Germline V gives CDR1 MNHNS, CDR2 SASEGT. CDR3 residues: CASSDSGAYSYEQYV. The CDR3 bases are TGTGCCAGCAGTGACAGCGGGGCCTACTCCTACGAGCAGTACGTC.

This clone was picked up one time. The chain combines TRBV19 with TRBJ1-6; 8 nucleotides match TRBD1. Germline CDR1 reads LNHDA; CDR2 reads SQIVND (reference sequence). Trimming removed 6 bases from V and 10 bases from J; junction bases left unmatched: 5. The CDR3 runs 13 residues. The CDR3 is CASSGQGVSPLHF. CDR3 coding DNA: TGTGCCAGTAGCGGACAGGGCGTCTCACCCCTCCACTTT.

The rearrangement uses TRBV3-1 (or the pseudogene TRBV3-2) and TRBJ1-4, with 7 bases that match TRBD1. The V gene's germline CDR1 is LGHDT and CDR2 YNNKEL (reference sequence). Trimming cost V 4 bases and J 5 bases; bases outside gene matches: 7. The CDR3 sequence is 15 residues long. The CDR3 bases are TGTGCCAGCAGCCGTAGCCAGGGGGGGAATGAAAAACTGTTTTTT. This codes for CASSRSQGGNEKLFF.

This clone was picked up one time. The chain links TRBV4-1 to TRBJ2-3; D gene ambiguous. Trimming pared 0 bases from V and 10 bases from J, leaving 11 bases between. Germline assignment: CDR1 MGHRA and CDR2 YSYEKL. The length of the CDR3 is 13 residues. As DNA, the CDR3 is TGCGCCAGCAGCCAAGATCTGCCTCGGCCGCAGTATTTT. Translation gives CASSQDLPRPQYF.

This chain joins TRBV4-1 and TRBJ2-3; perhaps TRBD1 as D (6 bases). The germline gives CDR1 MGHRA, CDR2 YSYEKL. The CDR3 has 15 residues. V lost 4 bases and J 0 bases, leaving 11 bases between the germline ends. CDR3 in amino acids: CASSPRTASTDTQYF. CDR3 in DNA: TGCGCCAGCAGCCCCAGGACAGCTAGCACAGATACGCAGTATTTT.

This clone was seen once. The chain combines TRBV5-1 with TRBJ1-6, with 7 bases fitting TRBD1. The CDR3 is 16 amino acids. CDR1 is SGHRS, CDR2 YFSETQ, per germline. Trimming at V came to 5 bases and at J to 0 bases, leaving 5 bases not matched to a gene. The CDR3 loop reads CASRRGQSSYNSPLHF. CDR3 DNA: TGCGCCAGCAGACGGGGACAGAGCTCCTATAATTCACCCCTCCACTTT.

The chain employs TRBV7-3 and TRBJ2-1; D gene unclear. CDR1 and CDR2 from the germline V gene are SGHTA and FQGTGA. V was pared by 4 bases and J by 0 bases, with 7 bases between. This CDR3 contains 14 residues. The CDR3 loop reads CASSYSFSYNEQFF. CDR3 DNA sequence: TGTGCCAGCAGCTATTCGTTCTCCTACAATGAGCAGTTCTTC.

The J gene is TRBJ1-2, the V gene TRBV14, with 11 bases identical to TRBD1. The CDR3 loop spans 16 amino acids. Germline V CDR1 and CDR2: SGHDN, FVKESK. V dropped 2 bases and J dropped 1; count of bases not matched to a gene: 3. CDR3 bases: TGTGCCAGCAGCCAAAGGACAGGGGGCCTTAACTATGGCTACACCTTC. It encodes CASSQRTGGLNYGYTF.

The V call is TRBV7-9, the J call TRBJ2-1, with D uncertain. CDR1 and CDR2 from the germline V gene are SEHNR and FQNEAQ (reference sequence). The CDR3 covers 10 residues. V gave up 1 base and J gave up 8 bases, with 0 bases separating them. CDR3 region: CASSLDEQFF. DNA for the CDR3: TGTGCCAGCAGCTTAGATGAGCAGTTCTTC.

The CDR3 DNA is TGCGCCAGCAGCTTGGACGGTTACAGGGAGACCCAGTACTTC. Its protein product is CASSLDGYRETQYF. V gene TRBV5-1 combines with J gene TRBJ2-5; the D gene is possibly TRBD1 (5 bases). Trimming removed 0 bases at V and 5 bases at J, with 11 bases between. There are 14 residues in the CDR3. CDR1 is SGHRS, CDR2 YFSETQ, per germline.

Here the CDR3 reads CASSDRWNTEAFF. In nucleotides, the CDR3 is TGTGCCAGCAGCGACAGGTGGAACACTGAAGCTTTCTTT. The chain links TRBV12-3 or TRBV12-4 to TRBJ1-1, with D perhaps matching TRBD1 (6 bases). Trimming left V 6 bases short and J 1 base short, with 9 bases between. This CDR3 spans 13 amino acids.

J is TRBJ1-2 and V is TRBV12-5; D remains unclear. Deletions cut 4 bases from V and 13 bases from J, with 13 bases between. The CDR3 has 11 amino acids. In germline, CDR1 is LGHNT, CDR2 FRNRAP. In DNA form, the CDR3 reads TGTGCTAGTGGTTCGGACGTTGAGGGCACCTTC. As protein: CASGSDVEGTF. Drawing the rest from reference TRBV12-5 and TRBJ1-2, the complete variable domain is DARVTQTPRHKVTEMGQEVTMRCQPILGHNTVFWYRQTMMQGLELLAYFRNRAPLDDSGMPKDRFSAEMPDATLATLKIQPSEPRDSAVYFCASGSDVEGTFGSGTRLTVV.

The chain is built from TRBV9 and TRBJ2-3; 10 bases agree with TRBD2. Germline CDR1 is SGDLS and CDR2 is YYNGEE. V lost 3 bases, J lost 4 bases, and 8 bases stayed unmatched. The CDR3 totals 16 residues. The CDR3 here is CASSGSAGGPADTQYF. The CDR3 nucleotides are TGTGCCAGCAGCGGCTCAGCGGGGGGGCCGGCAGATACGCAGTATTTT.

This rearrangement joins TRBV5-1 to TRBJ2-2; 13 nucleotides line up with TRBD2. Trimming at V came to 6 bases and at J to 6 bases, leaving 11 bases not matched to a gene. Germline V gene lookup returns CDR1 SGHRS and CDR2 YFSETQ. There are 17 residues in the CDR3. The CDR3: CASTAKLAGGLSGELFF. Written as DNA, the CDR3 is TGCGCCAGCACCGCAAAACTAGCGGGGGGGCTCTCCGGGGAGCTGTTTTTT.

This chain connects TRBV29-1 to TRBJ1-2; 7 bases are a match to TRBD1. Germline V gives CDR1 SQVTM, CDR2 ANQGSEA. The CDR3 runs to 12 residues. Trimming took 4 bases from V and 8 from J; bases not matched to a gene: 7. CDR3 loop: CSVVVTGIGYTF. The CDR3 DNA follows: TGCAGCGTTGTGGTGACAGGGATCGGCTACACCTTC.

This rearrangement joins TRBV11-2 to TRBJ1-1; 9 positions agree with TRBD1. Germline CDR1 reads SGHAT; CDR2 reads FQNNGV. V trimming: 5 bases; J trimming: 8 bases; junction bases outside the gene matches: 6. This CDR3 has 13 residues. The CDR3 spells CASSPRDRAEAFF. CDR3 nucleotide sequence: TGTGCCAGCAGCCCTCGGGACAGGGCAGAAGCTTTCTTT. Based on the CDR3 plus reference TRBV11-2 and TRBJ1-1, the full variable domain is EAGVAQSPRYKIIEKRQSVAFWCNPISGHATLYWYQQILGQGPKLLIQFQNNGVVDDSQLPKDRFSAERLKGVDSTLKIQPAKLEDSAVYLCASSPRDRAEAFFGQGTRLTVV.

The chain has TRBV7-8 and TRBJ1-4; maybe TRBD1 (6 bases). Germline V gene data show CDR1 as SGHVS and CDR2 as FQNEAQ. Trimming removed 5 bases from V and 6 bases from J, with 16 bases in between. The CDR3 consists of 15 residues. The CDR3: CASSPEQGLYEKLFF. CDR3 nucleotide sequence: TGTGCCAGCAGCCCGGAACAGGGATTGTATGAAAAACTGTTTTTT. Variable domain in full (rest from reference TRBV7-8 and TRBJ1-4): GAGVSQSPRYKVAKRGQDVALRCDPISGHVSLFWYQQALGQGPEFLTYFQNEAQLDKSGLPSDRFFAERPEGSVSTLKIQRTQQEDSAVYLCASSPEQGLYEKLFFGSGTQLSVL.

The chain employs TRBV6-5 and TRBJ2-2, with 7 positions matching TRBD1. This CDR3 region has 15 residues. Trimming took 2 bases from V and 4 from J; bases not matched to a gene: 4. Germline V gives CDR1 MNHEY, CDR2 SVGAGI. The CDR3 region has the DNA TGTGCCAGCAGTTACCGGGACAGATTCACCGGGGAGCTGTTTTTT. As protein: CASSYRDRFTGELFF.

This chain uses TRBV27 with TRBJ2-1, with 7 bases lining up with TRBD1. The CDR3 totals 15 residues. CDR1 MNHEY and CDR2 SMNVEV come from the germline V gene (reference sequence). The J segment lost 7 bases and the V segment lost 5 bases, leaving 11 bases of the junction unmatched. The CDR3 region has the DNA TGTGCCAGCAGTATCCGGGACAGTATCGTGAATGAGCAGTTCTTC. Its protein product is CASSIRDSIVNEQFF.

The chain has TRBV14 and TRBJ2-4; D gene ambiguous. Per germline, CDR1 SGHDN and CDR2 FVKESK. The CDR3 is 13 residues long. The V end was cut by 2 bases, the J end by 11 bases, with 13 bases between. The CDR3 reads CASSQLSREVQYF. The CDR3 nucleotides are TGTGCCAGCAGCCAACTATCCCGTGAAGTTCAGTACTTC.